This TCR beta chain appears in the sequencing data of a study of T cell repertoires in cytomegalovirus infection (dated by TCRdb to 2018 to 2020). Study-level background: Alongside well-studied HLA-B-restricted epitopes, the peptide stimulations were aimed at recently identified HLA-C-restricted CMV epitopes, whose presentation resists viral immunomodulation. Because public TCR beta signatures pointed to carriage of CMV infection together with the matching HLA type, the HLA type of each donor mattered for the analysis. Overall study outcomes, separate from this receptor: Carriers of CMV infection plus the relevant HLA type were discriminated by the cumulative frequency of public TCR beta family members in the study cohort and in an independent approximately 360-donor cohort. The ex vivo response was dominated by HLA-C-restricted CMV-specific TCR beta clonotypes, and the single most frequent clonotype in two of eight donors was supplied by these HLA-C-restricted clonotypes.

The instrument was an Illumina HiSeq 1500. The public reads were reprocessed in TCRdb via fastp at Q25 and MiXCR, keeping in-frame beta chains. Identical CDR3 protein sequences are pooled into one entry, listed with their most common genes and DNA. The sample contains approximately 910,000 distinct CDR3 sequences, under 40% of them found a single time. The leading ten clones occupy roughly an eighth of the sample. The CDR3 runs 15 residues from the cysteine to the phenylalanine. This entry keeps only the CDR3 DNA: 45 bases, framed from base 1. V lost 4 bases and J lost 3 bases, and the count of bases not matched to a germline gene is 7. CDR1 and CDR2 are drawn from the germline V gene: MGHRA, YSYEKL. Per the publication, the treatment or condition label means: in vitro stimulation with specific CMV peptide epitopes to enrich CMV-specific T cells. Concerning this clonotype itself: Its specific antigen is unknown. Per-nucleotide qualities are absent, and no much larger clonotype sits a single base away.

This sample comprised cultured CD8+ T cells from PBMCs, obtained from culture after CMV antigen stimulation. The chain links TRBV4-1 with TRBJ2-3, and 7 junctional nucleotides match TRBD2. This receptor was identified in a human donor in good health (CMV status not recorded). Some clones in this sample may be carry-over from other donors' samples. CDR3 sequence: CASSLGLGVTDTQYF. The nucleotide sequence is given as TGCGCCAGCAGCCTCGGACTAGGAGTGACAGATACGCAGTATTTT.